What follows are 32 T cell receptor beta chains derived from one specimen sequenced in a study of vaccination effects on CD4 cells after COVID-19. Profiling relied on immunoSEQ multiplex PCR, and the TCRdb table lists in-frame clones only, not all of them. The sample yields tens of thousands of clones, 70% to 80% seen once. ViraFEST expansion of antigen-specific CD4+ T cells with viral peptide pools preceded sequencing. Culturing for 10 days preceded CD4+ T cell isolation. Vaccinated participants had no history of SARS-CoV-2 infection and tested negative for nucleocapsid antibodies. What these receptors recognize is not known. The material was CD4+ T cells from PBMCs cultured with HCoV-OC43 spike peptides, obtained before COVID-19 vaccination. Subset denoted: HCoV-OC43 spike overlapping peptide pool stimulation. The receptor set was obtained from a human donor who received a COVID-19 vaccine.

The V and J genes are TRBV5-3 and TRBJ1-2; D not resolved. TRBV5-3 is assigned to the ORF class and has an uncertain function. Trimming shortened V by 5 bases and J by 4 bases, and 18 bases separated the two germline ends. This CDR3 contains 15 residues. The CDR3 loop is CARRHLSPSVYGYTF. The CDR3 DNA is TGTGCCAGAAGACACCTCAGCCCCTCGGTCTATGGCTACACCTTC.

The genes are TRBV9 and TRBJ1-1, with D possibly TRBD1 on 6 matching bases. This CDR3 has 16 amino acids. Germline lookup yields CDR1 SGDLS and CDR2 YYNGEE. The ends were cut back, 4 bases at V and 1 base at J, with 17 bases in the middle. CDR3: CASSRPLKGGNTEAFF. As DNA, the CDR3 is TGTGCCAGCAGCAGACCCCTCAAGGGGGGGAACACTGAAGCTTTCTTT.

The chain couples TRBV7-7 to TRBJ2-5, with a weak D call TRBD2 (6 bases). V lost 5 bases and J 2 bases, leaving 18 bases between the germline ends. The CDR3 extends over 16 amino acids. The germline V gene has CDR1 SSHAT and CDR2 FNYEAQ (reference sequence). CDR3 sequence reads: CASSPGRLVQQETQYF. In DNA, the CDR3 is TGTGCCAGCAGCCCGGGACGACTAGTACAACAAGAGACCCAGTACTTC.

The rearrangement uses TRBV5-4 and TRBJ2-1; 9 bases are a match to TRBD2. The V segment lost 0 bases and the J segment 5 bases; nucleotides outside the gene matches: 3. CDR1 and CDR2 (germline): SGHNT, YYREEE (reference sequence). The CDR3 has 15 amino acids. Written as DNA, the CDR3 is TGTGCCAGCAGCTTGGCGCGGGGGGGCAACAATGAGCAGTTCTTC. Its protein is CASSLARGGNNEQFF.

J is TRBJ2-5 and V is TRBV19; unclear D gene. CDR1 is LNHDA and CDR2 is SQIVND in the germline V gene (reference sequence). The V end was cut by 5 bases, the J end by 1 base, with 8 bases between. This CDR3 spans 13 amino acids. The CDR3 DNA sequence: TGTGCCAGTAGTCCTTCTGGCCAAGAGACCCAGTACTTC. It codes for CASSPSGQETQYF.

This chain uses TRBV7-2 with TRBJ2-5; 11 nucleotides align to TRBD2. Germline V gene data show CDR1 as SGHTA and CDR2 as FQGNSA. After removal of 6 bases from V and 4 bases from J, the junction contained 10 bases not matched to a gene. The CDR3 extends over 16 amino acids. The CDR3 reads CASRRRPSGGLETQYF. Here the CDR3 DNA reads TGTGCCAGCAGGAGGAGGCCTAGCGGGGGGTTAGAGACCCAGTACTTC.

This clone showed up just a few times. The V gene is TRBV7-9, the J gene TRBJ1-1, with D tentatively TRBD1 (6 bases). Trimming stripped 3 bases from V and 4 bases from J, with 12 bases between. Germline V gene sequence: CDR1 SEHNR, CDR2 FQNEAQ (reference sequence). CDR3 length: 14 residues. CDR3 loop: CASSFTGTSTEAFF. The CDR3 bases are TGTGCCAGCAGCTTTACAGGGACTAGCACTGAAGCTTTCTTT.

The gene calls are TRBV7-2 and TRBJ1-4; D ambiguous. The CDR3 sequence is 14 residues long. Germline CDR1 is SGHTA and CDR2 is FQGNSA. V was shortened by 4 bases and J by 4 bases, with 10 bases between the two germline ends. The CDR3 spells CASSSHQINEKLFF. The DNA for the CDR3 is TGTGCCAGCAGCTCTCACCAGATTAATGAAAAACTGTTTTTT.

For the CDR3, the DNA is TGCAGCGTTGATCGGCTCGGGACAGGAAACAATGAGCAGTTCTTC. It translates to CSVDRLGTGNNEQFF. J is TRBJ2-1 and V is TRBV29-1; 8 bases match TRBD1. CDR1 is SQVTM, CDR2 ANQGSEA, per germline. The trim removed 3 bases at V and 5 bases at J, leaving 9 bases unmatched. The CDR3 length is 15 residues.

In its sample, this clone was seen once. V is TRBV5-1 and J is TRBJ2-3, with TRBD2 matching 10 bases. Trimming took 2 bases from V and 0 from J; bases not matched to a gene: 0. Germline CDR1 SGHRS, CDR2 YFSETQ. The CDR3 loop spans 15 amino acids. CDR3 in amino acids: CASSLAGGSTDTQYF. CDR3 DNA sequence: TGCGCCAGCAGCTTAGCGGGGGGGAGCACAGATACGCAGTATTTT.

The rearrangement joins TRBV18 to TRBJ1-1; D is unclear. The CDR3 spans 14 residues. Germline V gene data show CDR1 as KGHSH and CDR2 as LQKENI. V was pared by 5 bases and J by 1 base, with 11 bases between. The CDR3 region has the DNA TGTGCCAGCTCAGGGCTAAGGGAGAACACTGAAGCTTTCTTT. It encodes CASSGLRENTEAFF.

This sequence joins TRBV19 and TRBJ2-3, with 13 bases that match TRBD2. With V trimmed by 2 bases and J by 6 bases, 2 bases remained unmatched. CDR3 length: 15 residues. The V gene's germline CDR1 is LNHDA and CDR2 SQIVND (reference sequence). The DNA of the CDR3 is TGTGCCAGTAGTATATCACTAGCGGGGGGGGATACGCAGTATTTT. Its translation: CASSISLAGGDTQYF.

This clone occurred once. The chain combines TRBV30 with TRBJ1-2; D not certain. This CDR3 comprises 12 residues. Germline V gene lookup returns CDR1 GTSNPN and CDR2 SVGIG (reference sequence). With 0 bases removed from V and 8 bases from J, the gap between germline ends came to 10 bases. The CDR3 DNA is TGTGCCTGGAGTGTCGGCAGCTCAGGCTACACCTTC. This translates into CAWSVGSSGYTF.

J is TRBJ1-4 and V is TRBV5-4, with 9 bases matching TRBD1. Germline lookup yields CDR1 SGHNT and CDR2 YYREEE (reference sequence). The trim removed 4 bases at V and 8 bases at J, leaving 9 bases unmatched. This CDR3 has 15 amino acids. The CDR3 reads CASSGPGTGSEKLFF. The CDR3 nucleotides are TGTGCCAGCAGCGGACCCGGGACAGGGAGCGAAAAACTGTTTTTT.

The rearrangement links TRBV10-1 to TRBJ2-4, with 9 bases identical to TRBD1. V lost 5 bases, J lost 5 bases, and 1 base stayed unmatched. CDR3 length: 13 residues. The V gene's germline CDR1 is WNHNN and CDR2 SYGVQD (reference sequence). The chain's CDR3 is CASSRDRENIQYF. The CDR3 bases are TGCGCCAGCAGTAGGGACAGGGAAAACATTCAGTACTTC.

The rearrangement uses TRBV27 and TRBJ1-3, with D unresolved. Germline lookup yields CDR1 MNHEY and CDR2 SMNVEV (reference sequence). This CDR3 is built from 15 residues. V was shortened by 1 base and J by 2 bases, with 9 bases between the two germline ends. The CDR3 loop reads CASSLYGSTGNTIYF. The CDR3 region has the DNA TGTGCCAGCAGTTTATACGGAAGCACTGGAAACACCATATATTTT.

The chain combines TRBV15 with TRBJ1-5; TRBD1 agrees at 9 bases. CDR3 length: 14 residues. CDR1 LNHNV and CDR2 YYDKDF come from the germline V gene (reference sequence). Trimming cost V 4 bases and J 6 bases; bases outside gene matches: 4. CDR3 sequence (DNA): TGTGCCACCAGCACCGGGACAGGGTCTCAGCCCCAGCATTTT. As protein: CATSTGTGSQPQHF.

The chain combines TRBV5-5 with TRBJ1-4, with unresolved D. V lost 3 bases to trimming and J lost 11 bases, with 11 bases between them. Per germline, CDR1 SGHKS and CDR2 YYEKEE (reference sequence). CDR3 length: 12 amino acids. Written as DNA, the CDR3 is TGTGCCAGCAGCTGGGAATATGGGAAACTGTTTTTT. As protein: CASSWEYGKLFF.

This sequence joins TRBV3-1 (or the pseudogene TRBV3-2) and TRBJ1-6, with unresolved D. V was shortened by 1 base and J by 7 bases, with 5 bases between the two germline ends. Per the germline V gene, CDR1 is LGHDT and CDR2 is YNNKEL (reference sequence). CDR3 length equals 13 residues. This CDR3 is CASSQVENSPLHF. For the CDR3, the DNA is TGTGCCAGCAGCCAAGTTGAGAATTCACCCCTCCACTTT.

This chain uses TRBV7-9 with TRBJ2-7, with 7 bases lining up with TRBD2. This CDR3 contains 15 residues. With 1 base clipped from V and 7 bases from J, the junction kept 10 bases outside the gene matches. Germline-derived CDR1 and CDR2 are SEHNR and FQNEAQ (reference sequence). As DNA, the CDR3 is TGTGCCAGCAGCTTAGGTGGGGGGGACCGGCGGGAGCAGTACTTC. This codes for CASSLGGGDRREQYF.

V and J are TRBV11-3 and TRBJ2-1; TRBD1 might be the D (5 bases). The CDR3 totals 13 residues. Looked up from germline, CDR1 is SGHNT and CDR2 is YENEEA. V lost 4 bases to trimming and J lost 4 bases, with 8 bases between them. CDR3 region: CASSSTAYNEQFF. In nucleotides, the CDR3 is TGTGCCAGCAGCTCGACAGCATACAATGAGCAGTTCTTC.

The chain has TRBV11-2 and TRBJ2-1; 10 nucleotides line up with TRBD2. V lost 6 bases to trimming and J lost 4 bases; unmatched junction nucleotides: 12. CDR3 length equals 17 residues. Germline V gives CDR1 SGHAT, CDR2 FQNNGV. The CDR3 is CASSNSGRFSEYNEQFF. The DNA for the CDR3 is TGTGCCAGCAGTAATAGCGGGAGGTTCAGCGAATACAATGAGCAGTTCTTC.

V is TRBV3-1 (or the pseudogene TRBV3-2) and J is TRBJ1-1; a weak D match, TRBD1 (6 bases). CDR3 size: 13 residues. Germline V lookup: CDR1 LGHDT, CDR2 YNNKEL (reference sequence). V lost 7 bases, J lost 4 bases, and 13 bases lay in between. The CDR3 nucleotides read TGTGCCAGCAACAGGGCTGGGAGCACTGAAGCTTTCTTT. This encodes CASNRAGSTEAFF.

This sequence joins TRBV27 and TRBJ2-5, with D possibly matching TRBD2 (5 bases). The CDR3 length is 14 residues. Germline assignment: CDR1 MNHEY and CDR2 SMNVEV (reference sequence). V lost 7 bases to trimming and J lost 4 bases, with 16 bases between them. The CDR3 nucleotides read TGTGCCAGCATGTCTAGCACGGCCGGAGAGACCCAGTACTTC. It codes for CASMSSTAGETQYF.

This chain uses TRBV15 with TRBJ1-4; 9 bases are shared with TRBD1. Germline V CDR1 and CDR2: LNHNV, YYDKDF (reference sequence). The CDR3 has 13 residues. Losses at the gene ends were 5 bases for V and 12 bases for J; bases not matched to a gene: 7. CDR3 in DNA: TGTGCCACCAGCTTACAGACAGGGGGACAACTGTTTTTT. It translates to CATSLQTGGQLFF.

This chain links TRBV5-1 with TRBJ2-5, with a possible D match to TRBD1 (6 bases). Looked up from germline, CDR1 is SGHRS and CDR2 is YFSETQ. The CDR3 is 14 residues long. V lost 7 bases to trimming and J lost 3 bases, with 16 bases between them. CDR3 nucleotide sequence: TGCGCCAGCTCCATCAGAAACAGGGAAGAGACCCAGTACTTC. Its protein product is CASSIRNREETQYF.

In regard to this clone: One end of the junction does not line up with germline, which may come from a read error. The genes are TRBV18 and TRBJ1-4; D is uncertain. This CDR3 is 13 amino acids long. The germline gives CDR1 KGHSH, CDR2 LQKENI. The CDR3 spells CASSPGVNENLFF. CDR3 bases: TGTGCCAGCTCACCAGGGGTAAATGAAAACCTGTTTTTT.

The rearrangement uses TRBV13 and TRBJ1-1; possible D gene TRBD1, 5 bases. Germline V lookup: CDR1 PRHDT, CDR2 FYEKMQ (reference sequence). Between the trimmed V and J ends, which lost 5 bases and 0 bases, there was a span of 13 bases. This CDR3 is built from 15 residues. The CDR3 loop reads CASSARGRLNTEAFF. CDR3 coding DNA: TGTGCCAGCAGCGCTAGGGGACGGCTGAACACTGAAGCTTTCTTT.

V and J are TRBV18 and TRBJ1-5; D might be TRBD1 (6 bases). There are 16 residues in the CDR3. V gave up 3 bases and J gave up 0 bases, with 12 bases separating them. Per the germline V gene, CDR1 is KGHSH and CDR2 is LQKENI. CDR3 DNA: TGTGCCAGCTCACCCCAAAGGGGGGATAGCAATCAGCCCCAGCATTTT. As protein: CASSPQRGDSNQPQHF.

V gene TRBV7-7 combines with J gene TRBJ2-5; TRBD2 might be the D (6 bases). The CDR3 totals 15 residues. The V gene lost 0 bases and the J gene lost 5 bases, with 13 bases spanning the gap. Germline V gives CDR1 SSHAT, CDR2 FNYEAQ (reference sequence). The CDR3 region is CASSLAPSADETQYF. The DNA of the CDR3 is TGTGCCAGCAGCTTAGCGCCTAGCGCGGACGAGACCCAGTACTTC.

V usage is TRBV5-4 and J usage is TRBJ1-6, with TRBD1 matching 8 bases. Germline lookup yields CDR1 SGHNT and CDR2 YYREEE (reference sequence). J gave up 9 bases and V 2 bases, and 4 bases lay outside the gene matches. CDR3 length: 14 residues. The CDR3 loop is CASSFPGQVSPLHF. The CDR3 bases are TGTGCCAGCAGCTTTCCGGGACAGGTTTCACCCCTCCACTTT.

The chain employs TRBV7-8 and TRBJ1-3; a weak D match, TRBD1 (6 bases). V was pared by 5 bases and J by 4 bases, with 18 bases between. Germline CDR1 and CDR2: SGHVS and FQNEAQ. CDR3 length: 16 residues. The CDR3, as DNA: TGTGCCAGCAGCCCAAATCGGGGGGCGCGGGGAAACACCATATATTTT. Residues: CASSPNRGARGNTIYF. The full variable domain, rest sourced from reference TRBV7-8 and TRBJ1-3, is GAGVSQSPRYKVAKRGQDVALRCDPISGHVSLFWYQQALGQGPEFLTYFQNEAQLDKSGLPSDRFFAERPEGSVSTLKIQRTQQEDSAVYLCASSPNRGARGNTIYFGEGSWLTVV.